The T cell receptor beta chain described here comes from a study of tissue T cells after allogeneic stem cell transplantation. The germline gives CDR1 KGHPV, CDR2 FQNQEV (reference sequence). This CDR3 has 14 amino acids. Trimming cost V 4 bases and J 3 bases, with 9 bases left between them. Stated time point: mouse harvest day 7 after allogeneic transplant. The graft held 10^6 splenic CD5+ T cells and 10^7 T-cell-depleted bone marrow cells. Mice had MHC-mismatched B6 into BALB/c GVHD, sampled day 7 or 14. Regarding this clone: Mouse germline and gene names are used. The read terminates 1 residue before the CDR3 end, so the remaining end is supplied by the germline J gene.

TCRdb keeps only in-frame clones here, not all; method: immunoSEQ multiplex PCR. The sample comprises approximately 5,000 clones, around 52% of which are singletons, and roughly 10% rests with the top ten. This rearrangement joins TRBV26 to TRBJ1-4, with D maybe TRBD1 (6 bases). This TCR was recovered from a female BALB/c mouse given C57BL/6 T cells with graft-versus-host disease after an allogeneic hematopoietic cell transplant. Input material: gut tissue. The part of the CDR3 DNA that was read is TGTGCCAGCAGTCCGGGGACAACCAACGAAAGATTATTT. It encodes CASSPGTTNERLF. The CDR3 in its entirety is CASSPGTTNERLFF.